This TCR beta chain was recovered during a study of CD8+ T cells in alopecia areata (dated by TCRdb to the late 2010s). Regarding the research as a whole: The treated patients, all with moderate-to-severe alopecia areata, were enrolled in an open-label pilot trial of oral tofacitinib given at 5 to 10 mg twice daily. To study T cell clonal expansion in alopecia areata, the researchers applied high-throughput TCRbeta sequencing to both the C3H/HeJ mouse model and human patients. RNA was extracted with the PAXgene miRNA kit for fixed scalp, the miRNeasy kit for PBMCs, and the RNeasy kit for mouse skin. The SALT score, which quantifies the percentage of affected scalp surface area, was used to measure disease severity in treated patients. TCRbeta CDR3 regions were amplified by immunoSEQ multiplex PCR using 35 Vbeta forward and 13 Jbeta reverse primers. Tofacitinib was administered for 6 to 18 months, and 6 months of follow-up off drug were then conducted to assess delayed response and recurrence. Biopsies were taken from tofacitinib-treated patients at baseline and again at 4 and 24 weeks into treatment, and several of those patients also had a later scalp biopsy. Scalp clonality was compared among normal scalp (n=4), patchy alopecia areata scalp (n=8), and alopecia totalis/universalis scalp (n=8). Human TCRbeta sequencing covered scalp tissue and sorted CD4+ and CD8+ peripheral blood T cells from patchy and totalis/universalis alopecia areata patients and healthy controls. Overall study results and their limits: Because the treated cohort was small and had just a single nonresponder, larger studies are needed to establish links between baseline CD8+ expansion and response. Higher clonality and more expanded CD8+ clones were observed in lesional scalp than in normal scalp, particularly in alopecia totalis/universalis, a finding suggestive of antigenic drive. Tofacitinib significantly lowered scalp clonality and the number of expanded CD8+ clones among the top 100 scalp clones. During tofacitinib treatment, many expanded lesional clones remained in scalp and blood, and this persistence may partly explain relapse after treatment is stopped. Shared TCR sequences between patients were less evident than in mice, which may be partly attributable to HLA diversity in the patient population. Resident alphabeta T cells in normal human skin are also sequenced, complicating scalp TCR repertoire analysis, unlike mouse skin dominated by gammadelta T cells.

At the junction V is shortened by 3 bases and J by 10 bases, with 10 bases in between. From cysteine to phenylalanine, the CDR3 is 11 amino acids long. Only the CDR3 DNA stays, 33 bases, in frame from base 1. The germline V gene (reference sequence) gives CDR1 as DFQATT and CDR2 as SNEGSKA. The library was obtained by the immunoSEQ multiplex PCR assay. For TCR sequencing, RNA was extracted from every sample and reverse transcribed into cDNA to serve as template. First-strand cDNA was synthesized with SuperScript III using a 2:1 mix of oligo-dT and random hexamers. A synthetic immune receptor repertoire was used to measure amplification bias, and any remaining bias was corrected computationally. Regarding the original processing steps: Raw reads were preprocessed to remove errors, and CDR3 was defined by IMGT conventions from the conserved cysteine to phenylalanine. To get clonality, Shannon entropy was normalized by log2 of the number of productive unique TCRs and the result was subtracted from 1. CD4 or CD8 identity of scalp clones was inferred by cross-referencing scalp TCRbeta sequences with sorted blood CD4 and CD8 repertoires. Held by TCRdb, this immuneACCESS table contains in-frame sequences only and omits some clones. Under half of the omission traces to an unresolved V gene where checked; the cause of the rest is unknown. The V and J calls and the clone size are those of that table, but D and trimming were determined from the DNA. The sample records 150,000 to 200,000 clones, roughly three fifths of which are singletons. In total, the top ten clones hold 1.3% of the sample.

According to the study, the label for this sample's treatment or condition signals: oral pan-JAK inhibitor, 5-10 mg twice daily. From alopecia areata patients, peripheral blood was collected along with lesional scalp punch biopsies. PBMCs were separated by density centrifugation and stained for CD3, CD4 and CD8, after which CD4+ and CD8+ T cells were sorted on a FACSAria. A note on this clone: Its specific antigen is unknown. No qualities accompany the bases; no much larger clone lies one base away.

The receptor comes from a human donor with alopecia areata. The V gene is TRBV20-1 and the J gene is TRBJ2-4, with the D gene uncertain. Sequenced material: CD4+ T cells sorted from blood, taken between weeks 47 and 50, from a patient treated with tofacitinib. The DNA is TGCAGTGCTAGGATTAGAGTGATTCAGTACTTC. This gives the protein CSARIRVIQYF.